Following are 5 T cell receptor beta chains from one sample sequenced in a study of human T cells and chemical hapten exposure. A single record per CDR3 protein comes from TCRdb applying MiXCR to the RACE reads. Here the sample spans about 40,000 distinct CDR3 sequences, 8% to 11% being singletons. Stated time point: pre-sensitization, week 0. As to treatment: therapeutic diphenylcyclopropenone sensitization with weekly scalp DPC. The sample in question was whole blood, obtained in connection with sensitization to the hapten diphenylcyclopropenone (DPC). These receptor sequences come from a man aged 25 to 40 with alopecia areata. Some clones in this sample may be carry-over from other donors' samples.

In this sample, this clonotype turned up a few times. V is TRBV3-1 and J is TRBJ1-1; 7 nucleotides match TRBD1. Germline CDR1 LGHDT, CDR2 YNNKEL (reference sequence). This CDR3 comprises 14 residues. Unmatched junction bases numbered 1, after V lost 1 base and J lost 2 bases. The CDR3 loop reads CASSQGGGNTEAFF. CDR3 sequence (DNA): TGTGCCAGCAGCCAAGGAGGGGGCAACACTGAAGCTTTCTTT. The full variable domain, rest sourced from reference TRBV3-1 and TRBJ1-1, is DTAVSQTPKYLVTQMGNDKSIKCEQNLGHDTMYWYKQDSKKFLKIMFSYNNKELIINETVPNRFSPKSPDKAHLNLHINSLELGDSAVYFCASSQGGGNTEAFFGQGTRLTVV.

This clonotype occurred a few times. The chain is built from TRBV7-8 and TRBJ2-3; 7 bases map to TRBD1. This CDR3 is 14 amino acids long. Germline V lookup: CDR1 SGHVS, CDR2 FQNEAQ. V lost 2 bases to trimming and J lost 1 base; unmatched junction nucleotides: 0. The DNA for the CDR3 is TGTGCCAGCAGCTTACAGGGGGGCACAGATACGCAGTATTTT. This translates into CASSLQGGTDTQYF.

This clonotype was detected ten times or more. The CDR3: CASSGQGLAQETQYF. CDR3 coding DNA: TGTGCCAGCAGCGGACAAGGACTAGCCCAAGAGACCCAGTACTTC. J is TRBJ2-5 and V is TRBV7-8; 8 nucleotides line up with TRBD2. The CDR3 consists of 15 residues. CDR1 is SGHVS, CDR2 FQNEAQ, per germline. V shed 5 bases, J shed 1 base, and the junction held 6 bases outside the gene matches.

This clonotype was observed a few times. The CDR3 loop reads CASSSVAERYNEQFF. CDR3 nucleotide sequence: TGTGCCAGCAGCTCTGTAGCGGAGAGATACAATGAGCAGTTCTTC. This chain uses TRBV5-4 with TRBJ2-1; perhaps TRBD2 as D (6 bases). Looked up from germline, CDR1 is SGHNT and CDR2 is YYREEE (reference sequence). Trimming left V 3 bases short and J 4 bases short, with 14 bases between. CDR3 length: 15 residues.

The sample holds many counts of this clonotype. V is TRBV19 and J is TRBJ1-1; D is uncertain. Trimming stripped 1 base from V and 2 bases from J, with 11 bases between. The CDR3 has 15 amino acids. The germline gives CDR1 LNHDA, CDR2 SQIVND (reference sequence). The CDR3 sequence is CASSIGGATNTEAFF. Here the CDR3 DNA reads TGTGCCAGTAGTATAGGTGGAGCGACCAACACTGAAGCTTTCTTT.